This T cell receptor beta chain was captured by sequencing in a study of vaccination and CD4 T cells after COVID-19. The overall study: Six men and four women formed the convalescents, two being Hispanic. Post-vaccination samples were procured at a median of around 78 days following dose two (range 14 to 241).

Treatment indicated: approximately 10-day PBMC culture with coronavirus spike peptide pools or control peptides (ViraFEST assay). As regards this clonotype: What it binds is not known.

Cultured CD4+ T-cell DNA underwent Oncomine TCR Beta short-read sequencing. TCRdb re-called the PCR reads with MiXCR, one entry per CDR3 protein. The table has 10,000 to 15,000 distinct CDR3 sequences, about 56% seen once. The CDR3 has 13 amino acids. The germline CDR1 and CDR2 sequences are GTSNPN and SVGIG (reference sequence). The V and J ends lost 3 bases and 4 bases respectively, with 12 bases between them. Overall study findings and caveats: Relatively few convalescent patients and no early post-infection timepoints were analyzed.

Source material: CD4+ T cells from blood, cultured in vitro. This receptor was taken from a human donor who had recovered from COVID-19. The rearrangement uses TRBV30 and TRBJ1-1, with D unclear. The CDR3 coding sequence is TGTGCCTGGAGGGAAGAAAGAATCACTGAAGCTTTCTTT. This encodes CAWREERITEAFF.